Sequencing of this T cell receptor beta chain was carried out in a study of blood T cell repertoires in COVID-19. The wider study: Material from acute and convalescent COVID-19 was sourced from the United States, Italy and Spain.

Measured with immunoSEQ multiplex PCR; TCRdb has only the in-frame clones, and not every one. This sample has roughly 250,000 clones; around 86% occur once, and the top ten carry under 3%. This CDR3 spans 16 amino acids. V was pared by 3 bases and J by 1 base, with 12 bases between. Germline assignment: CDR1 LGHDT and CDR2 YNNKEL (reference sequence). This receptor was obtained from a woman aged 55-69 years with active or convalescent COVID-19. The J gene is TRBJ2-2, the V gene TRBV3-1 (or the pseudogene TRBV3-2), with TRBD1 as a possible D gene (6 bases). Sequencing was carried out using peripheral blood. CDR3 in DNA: TGTGCCAGCAGCCACATGGACAGCCTGAACACCGGGGAGCTGTTTTTT. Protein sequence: CASSHMDSLNTGELFF.